This T cell receptor beta chain was sequenced for a study of blood T cell repertoires in COVID-19. Study at large: Spain, Italy and the United States supplied samples that represented acute and convalescent COVID-19. PBMCs, B-cell-depleted T cells, or T cells were the source of the cDNA or gDNA that made up the material.

Profiled with immunoSEQ multiplex PCR; TCRdb holds only in-frame clones, not every one. Of over 200,000 clones in the sample, around 84% were seen once. Between the trimmed V and J ends, which lost 8 bases and 4 bases, there was a span of 26 bases. CDR3 size: 17 residues. The germline V gene encodes CDR1 MGHDK and CDR2 SYGVNS. This receptor was obtained from a woman aged 80 or older with active or convalescent COVID-19. The sequenced sample was peripheral blood. The rearrangement joins TRBV25-1 to TRBJ1-1, with a possible D match to TRBD1 (6 bases). CDR3 sequence reads: CASGVIGGRKGGTEAFF. The CDR3 coding sequence is TGTGCCAGCGGAGTGATCGGGGGGCGGAAAGGTGGCACTGAAGCTTTCTTT.